This T cell receptor beta chain was sequenced during a study of vaccination and CD4 T cells after COVID-19. The CDR3 sequence is 17 residues long. V lost 1 base and J 2 bases, leaving 11 bases between the germline ends. Per germline, CDR1 KGHDR and CDR2 SFDVKD. Regarding this clonotype: Its antigen is currently unknown.

Treatment meaning: roughly nine-day PBMC culture with coronavirus spike peptide pools or control peptides (ViraFEST assay). Sequencing of cultured CD4+ T cell DNA used the Oncomine TCR Beta short-read assay. One entry per CDR3 protein results from TCRdb running MiXCR on the PCR reads. The repertoire has roughly 18,000 distinct CDR3 sequences, approximately 70% of them found once; the top ten carry less than 6%. Material: CD4+ T cells from blood, cultured in vitro. The TCR sequence derives from a human donor who had recovered from COVID-19. J is TRBJ2-6 and V is TRBV24-1; D gene uncertain. CDR3 sequence: CATSDFRLGTGANVLTF. In DNA form, the CDR3 reads TGTGCCACCAGTGATTTTCGATTAGGGACTGGGGCCAACGTCCTGACTTTC.